Shown below are 28 T cell receptor delta chains from a single sample sequenced in a study of gammadelta T cells in human blood. TCRdb reapplied CATT to the RT-PCR reads. The table has about 1,000 delta-chain clones, more than 25% seen once; the top ten hold roughly 35%. The sequenced material came from Vgamma9Vdelta2 gamma-delta T cells from adult blood. Receptors were obtained from a human donor.

With regard to this clone: A far larger clone lies a single base away; this is likely a read error. This specimen includes other DNA sequences encoding the same CDR3. The genes are TRDV2 and TRDJ1; 13 bases map to TRDD3. Here the J gene came from matching the DNA to germline, since TCRdb omits it. Per germline, CDR1 GEAIGNYY and CDR2 EKD. CDR3 length: 20 residues. Written as DNA, the CDR3 is TGTGCCTGTGGCACACCTTTAGGACTGGGGGATACGAAAGACACAGATAAACTCATCTTT. Translated: CACGTPLGLGDTKDTDKLIF.

Comments on this clone: One base separates it from a far larger clone, so it is likely a read error. The rearrangement links TRDV2 to TRDJ1, with TRDD3 identical over 8 bases. TCRdb offers no J gene call, so here the DNA was matched to germline to obtain one. Per germline, CDR1 GEAIGNYY and CDR2 EKD. V trimming: 0 bases; J trimming: 5 bases; junction bases outside the gene matches: 13. The CDR3 extends over 17 amino acids. The CDR3 bases are TGTGCCTGTGACACCGTACAAGGGATACGGGGAACAGATAAACTCATCTTT. Its translation: CACDTVQGIRGTDKLIF.

This clone was seen a handful of times. It may be a read error: a sequence one base away is much more abundant. Other DNA sequences in this specimen translate into the identical CDR3. V usage is TRDV2 and J usage is TRDJ1; the match to TRDD3 covers 8 bases. Per the germline V gene, CDR1 is GEAIGNYY and CDR2 is EKD. The length of the CDR3 is 19 residues. CDR3 in DNA: TGTGCCTGTGACACCATGGTCTTGGGGGATCAGAAGTACACAGATAAACTCATCTTT. Translated, it gives CACDTMVLGDQKYTDKLIF.

By sample share, this clone is large (0.1 to 1%). Other DNA sequences in the sample encode the same CDR3. The rearrangement links TRDV2 to TRDJ1, with a tentative D call TRDD3 (10 bases). V lost 2 bases and J lost 5, with 32 bases in between. The germline V gene encodes CDR1 GEAIGNYY and CDR2 EKD. CDR3 size: 20 residues. Here the CDR3 reads CACDILPTLTGGSPPDKLIF. The CDR3 coding sequence is TGTGCCTGTGACATCCTTCCTACTCTTACTGGGGGATCACCCCCGGATAAACTCATCTTT.

On this clone: One base separates it from a far larger clone, so it is likely a read error. This sample also contains other DNA sequences that code for the same CDR3. The chain uses TRDV2 and TRDJ1, with 9 positions matching TRDD3. No J gene is reported in TCRdb; it was inferred here by comparing the DNA with germline. V lost 0 bases and J lost 2; bases outside the gene matches: 12. The CDR3 is 18 residues long. Germline CDR1 reads GEAIGNYY; CDR2 reads EKD. In nucleotides, the CDR3 is TGTGCCTGTGACACCGTACTGGGGGACCGCTCTTATACCGATAAACTCATCTTT. Its protein is CACDTVLGDRSYTDKLIF.

This clone counts as hyperexpanded. Other DNA sequences within the sample encode an identical CDR3. The chain combines TRDV2 with TRDJ1, with D unclear. This CDR3 has 20 amino acids. V lost 3 bases and J 0 bases, leaving 28 bases between the germline ends. The germline CDR1 and CDR2 sequences are GEAIGNYY and EKD. DNA of the CDR3: TGTGCCTGTGACGCATTATCCCTATCGGCCGCGAAAGGAGACACCGATAAACTCATCTTT. Translated, it gives CACDALSLSAAKGDTDKLIF.

By share, this clone ranks as large (0.1 to 1%). The chain joins TRDV2 to TRDJ1; 7 bases line up with TRDD3. The CDR3 runs to 17 residues. V lost 8 bases and J lost 0; bases outside the gene matches: 17. Per the germline V gene, CDR1 is GEAIGNYY and CDR2 is EKD. The CDR3 loop reads CASIGLLGLGDTDKLIF. CDR3 nucleotide sequence: TGTGCCTCCATAGGACTACTGGGGCTGGGGGACACCGATAAACTCATCTTT.

Worth noting for this clone: With a far larger clone one base away, a read error is the likely cause. V gene TRDV2 was called; the J gene was not; TRDD3 reflects the table's D call only, with no check against the DNA. The CDR3 sequence is 15 residues long. Germline lookup yields CDR1 GEAIGNYY and CDR2 EKD. The CDR3 nucleotides are TGTGCCTGTGACGCCTGGGGGCCGTACACCGATAAGCTCATCTTT. Translation gives CACDAWGPYTDKLIF.

As for this clone: TCRdb assigns this DNA the protein of a much larger clone, which departs from its translation at residue 11; this likely reflects a read error, and the protein shown comes from translating the DNA. J is TRDJ3 and V is TRDV2, with 8 bases lining up with TRDD3. TCRdb gives no J gene; it was assigned here by matching the DNA to germline. V was clipped by 0 bases and J by 2 bases; unmatched bases: 8. The CDR3 spans 19 residues. Germline values: CDR1 GEAIGNYY, CDR2 EKD. The DNA for the CDR3 is TGTGCCTGTGACACCGCCAGCCTGGGGGACCCCTGGGACACCCGACAGATGTTTTTC. As protein: CACDTASLGDPWDTRQMFF.

This clone rates as large. Other DNA variants within this sample encode the same CDR3. V usage is TRDV2 and J usage is TRDJ1; TRDD3 is a possible D gene (6 bases). Germline V gene sequence: CDR1 GEAIGNYY, CDR2 EKD. This CDR3 contains 16 residues. Trimming stripped 2 bases from V and 3 bases from J, with 18 bases between. CDR3 nucleotides: TGTGCCTGTGACAAATTGGGGGTCACGCCTCCCGATAAACTCATCTTT. Residues: CACDKLGVTPPDKLIF.

This clone was seen only a few times. A read error may be the cause here, since a much bigger clone is one base away. At the DNA level, this CDR3 is encoded by other sequences in the same sample as well. V is TRDV2 and J is TRDJ1; 11 bases are shared with TRDD3. Per the germline V gene, CDR1 is GEAIGNYY and CDR2 is EKD. The CDR3 spans 18 residues. CDR3 nucleotide sequence: TGTGCCTGTGACACGGTAGGGATGGGGGATACGGGGACCGATAAACTCATTTTT. This translates into CACDTVGMGDTGTDKLIF.

This clone is large within its sample. The chain is built from TRDV2 and TRDJ1, with D possibly matching TRDD3 (6 bases). Germline V gene data show CDR1 as GEAIGNYY and CDR2 as EKD. This CDR3 has 16 residues. V lost 4 bases and J 0 bases, leaving 17 bases between the germline ends. The CDR3: CACEALLGNYTDKLIF. The CDR3 DNA follows: TGTGCCTGTGAGGCCCTACTGGGAAACTACACCGATAAACTCATCTTT.

On this clone itself: Possible read error: a much larger clone is one base away. The chain joins TRDV2 to TRDJ1; 10 bases agree with TRDD3. Matching the DNA to germline supplied the J gene, which TCRdb does not give. Trimming took 3 bases from V and 4 from J; bases not matched to a gene: 7. CDR1 is GEAIGNYY and CDR2 is EKD in the germline V gene. This CDR3 spans 15 amino acids. In DNA, the CDR3 is TGTGCCTGTGACTTACTGGGGGATCGTGACGATAAACTCATCTTT. Translating it yields CACDLLGDRDDKLIF.

This clone counts as large (0.1 to 1%). Other DNA sequences in the same sample also yield this CDR3. The rearrangement uses TRDV2 and TRDJ3; the D call may be TRDD1 or TRDD3 (5 bases each). V lost 1 base, J lost 1 base, and 22 bases lay in between. Germline V CDR1 and CDR2: GEAIGNYY, EKD. The length of the CDR3 is 21 residues. CDR3 DNA sequence: TGTGCCTGTGACACACCAGCCGGGGGCCAAATATTATCCTGGGACACCCGACAGATGTTTTTC. Translation gives CACDTPAGGQILSWDTRQMFF.

This clone was counted a few times. This clone may be a read error of a much larger clone one base away. Other nucleotide sequences from this sample produce the same CDR3. The V gene is TRDV2, the J gene TRDJ1, with D perhaps matching TRDD2 (6 bases). No J gene is reported in TCRdb; it was inferred here by comparing the DNA with germline. Germline loops: CDR1 GEAIGNYY, CDR2 EKD. This CDR3 region has 24 residues. The CDR3 loop is CACRPLPVSQSTPGKKPYTDKLIF. The CDR3 coding sequence is TGTGCCTGTCGACCCCTTCCGGTTTCTCAATCAACCCCGGGGAAAAAGCCGTACACTGATAAACTCATCTTT.

Notes on this clone: A much larger clone is a single base away; this may be a read error. The rearrangement uses TRDV2 and TRDJ1, with TRDD3 matching over 8 bases. This CDR3 spans 19 amino acids. Germline CDR1 and CDR2: GEAIGNYY and EKD. Losses at the gene ends were 0 bases for V and 0 bases for J; bases not matched to a gene: 14. CDR3 nucleotides: TGTGCCTGTGACACCATGGTCGTGGGGGATCAGAAGTACACCGATAAACTCATCTTT. As protein: CACDTMVVGDQKYTDKLIF.

V and J are TRDV2 and TRDJ1; 8 nucleotides agree with TRDD3. No J gene is reported in TCRdb; it was inferred here by comparing the DNA with germline. The CDR3 runs to 18 residues. Germline CDR1 GEAIGNYY, CDR2 EKD. V was clipped by 0 bases and J by 3 bases; unmatched bases: 14. CDR3 protein: CACDTGRLGGPTPDKLIF. The CDR3 coding sequence is TGTGCCTGTGACACCGGACGACTGGGGGGACCGACACCCGATAAACTCATCTTT.

The chain combines TRDV2 with TRDJ1; TRDD3 aligns across 12 bases. TCRdb carries no J gene annotation; the J gene was assigned here by matching the DNA with germline. The CDR3 runs to 17 residues. Germline V gene lookup returns CDR1 GEAIGNYY and CDR2 EKD. V dropped 0 bases and J dropped 5; count of bases not matched to a gene: 9. CDR3 sequence: CACDTLTGGYLSDKLIF. CDR3 DNA sequence: TGTGCCTGTGACACCCTAACTGGGGGATACCTTAGTGATAAACTCATCTTT.

Details on this clone: This may arise from a read error, as a much more abundant clone is one base away. The V gene is given as TRDV2, and no J gene call is available. Germline V CDR1 and CDR2: GEAIGNYY, EKD. This CDR3 spans 14 amino acids. As DNA, the CDR3 is TGTGCCTGTGACAACATTCAGTACACCGATAAACGCATCTTT. Amino acids: CACDNIQYTDKRIF.

In regard to this clone: The likely explanation is a read error, given a far larger clone one base away. The sample contains more than one DNA sequence encoding this CDR3. V and J are TRDV2 and TRDJ1, with 9 nucleotides matching TRDD3. This CDR3 region has 17 residues. Germline CDR1 reads GEAIGNYY; CDR2 reads EKD. CDR3 sequence: CACKKLGDGEYTDKLIF. CDR3 sequence (DNA): TGTGCATGTAAGAAACTGGGGGACGGGGAGTACACCGATAAACTCATCTTT.

In this sample, this clone is large. This sequence joins TRDV2 and TRDJ1; no clear D gene. The germline CDR1 and CDR2 sequences are GEAIGNYY and EKD. Trimming stripped 4 bases from V and 7 bases from J, with 18 bases between. The length of the CDR3 is 14 residues. CDR3 bases: TGTGCCTGTGATCCGATATCGTTTAGGGGTAAACTCATCTTT. Its protein product is CACDPISFRGKLIF.

About this clone: A much larger clone differs from this one at a single base, so this may be a read error. Distinct nucleotide sequences in the sample also encode this CDR3. V is TRDV2 and J is TRDJ1; no clear D. Germline CDR1 and CDR2: GEAIGNYY and EKD. This CDR3 is built from 12 residues. V lost 1 base to trimming and J lost 5 bases, with 7 bases between them. CDR3 in amino acids: CACDTERDKLIF. CDR3 nucleotide sequence: TGTGCCTGTGACACGGAGAGGGATAAACTCATCTTT.

As regards this clone: A read error is the likely source, as a far larger clone sits one nucleotide away. The sample holds other DNA sequences that translate to the same CDR3. The chain combines TRDV2 with TRDJ1; TRDD3 aligns across 13 bases. The J gene was not available in TCRdb and was assigned here by matching the DNA to germline segments. The CDR3 is 20 amino acids. V shed 0 bases and J 5 bases; nucleotides not matched to a gene: 17. The V gene's germline CDR1 is GEAIGNYY and CDR2 EKD. The CDR3 bases are TGTGCCTGTGACACCGTTTCCCCGACTGGGGGATACGAGGGCACAGATAAACTCATCTTT. Its translation: CACDTVSPTGGYEGTDKLIF.

For this clone: A read error is likely here: a far larger clone is one base away. Other nucleotide sequences from this sample produce the same CDR3. The chain is built from TRDV2 and TRDJ1; 9 bases align to TRDD3. The J gene, absent from TCRdb, was called here by matching the DNA to germline. Germline V lookup: CDR1 GEAIGNYY, CDR2 EKD. Trimming removed 0 bases from V and 0 bases from J; junction bases left unmatched: 10. The CDR3 extends over 18 amino acids. The CDR3 DNA sequence: TGTGCCTGTGACACCGTACTGGGGGACCGATCTTACACCGATAAACTCATCTTT. Translation gives CACDTVLGDRSYTDKLIF.

This clone is medium-sized (0.01 to 0.1%) in the sample. This specimen includes other DNA sequences encoding the same CDR3. The J gene is TRDJ3, the V gene TRDV2; D not certain. V was shortened by 3 bases and J by 0 bases, with 14 bases between the two germline ends. This CDR3 spans 18 amino acids. Germline V gene sequence: CDR1 GEAIGNYY, CDR2 EKD. CDR3 sequence reads: CACDALEKSSWDTRQMFF. In nucleotides, the CDR3 is TGTGCCTGTGACGCACTCGAGAAGAGCTCCTGGGACACCCGACAGATGTTTTTC.

This clone is medium-sized (0.01 to 0.1%) by share. The same CDR3 is also encoded by other DNA sequences in this sample. The rearrangement uses TRDV2 and TRDJ1; 7 nucleotides align to TRDD3. Per the germline V gene, CDR1 is GEAIGNYY and CDR2 is EKD. J lost 0 bases, V lost 3 bases, and 9 bases had no gene match. CDR3 length: 16 residues. CDR3 DNA sequence: TGTGCCTGTGACCCGCTATTGGGGGACCACACCGATAAACTCATCTTT. Its protein product is CACDPLLGDHTDKLIF.

This clone has a single count. Being one base from a much bigger clone, this may be a read error. The sample contains more than one DNA sequence encoding this CDR3. The chain links TRDV2 to TRDJ1; 13 bases are a match to TRDD3. The J gene is absent in TCRdb and was assigned here via DNA matching to germline. Germline loops: CDR1 GEAIGNYY, CDR2 EKD. There are 18 residues in the CDR3. In nucleotides, the CDR3 is TGTGCCTGTGACGGGATACTGGGGGATACGGGCTACACTGATAAACTCATCTTT. The encoded protein is CACDGILGDTGYTDKLIF.

This clone is large (0.1 to 1%). This chain joins TRDV2 and TRDJ1; 10 bases agree with TRDD3. CDR1 and CDR2 from the germline V gene are GEAIGNYY and EKD. This CDR3 has 25 residues. After removal of 0 bases from V and 2 bases from J, the junction contained 32 bases not matched to a gene. CDR3 region: CACDTVGVDSHTRRSWGIVTDKLIF. CDR3 in DNA: TGTGCCTGTGACACCGTCGGGGTGGATTCCCACACGAGAAGGTCCTGGGGGATAGTAACCGATAAACTCATCTTT.